This entry lists 27 T cell receptor beta chains sequenced from one sample in a study of beta chain features in type 1 diabetes. Study conclusions and caveats: There was a moderate but significant shortening of TCRB CDR3s in all four CD4+ subsets of Type 1 diabetes patients.

Antigens for these TCRs are unknown. Sequenced material consisted of expressed TCRB transcripts (all of the isolated RNA was reverse transcribed). The repertoire was sequenced with immunoSEQ multiplex PCR; TCRdb's copy has only in-frame clones and lacks some. Found here are about 640,000 clones, 9.5% to 15% of them singletons; the top ten hold roughly 0.12%. Sequencing input: naive CD4+ T cells from blood. All receptors come from a man in his thirties or forties with type 1 diabetes.

This clone was counted only a few times. The DNA for the CDR3 is TGTGCCTGGACAAGAGGGACTAGCGGGGAGAAATACACCGGGGAGCTGTTTTTT. The encoded protein is CAWTRGTSGEKYTGELFF. The chain recombines TRBV30 with TRBJ2-2, with 13 bases fitting TRBD2. There are 18 residues in the CDR3. V dropped 4 bases and J dropped 3; count of bases not matched to a gene: 11. Germline CDR1 is GTSNPN and CDR2 is SVGIG (reference sequence).

This clone was seen more than once but under ten times. The chain carries TRBV10-2 and TRBJ2-7; weak D call: TRBD1 (6 bases). V lost 8 bases and J 2 bases, leaving 16 bases between the germline ends. The CDR3 consists of 14 residues. CDR1 is WSHSY, CDR2 SAAADI, per germline. Here the CDR3 reads CASSLEDRTYEQYF. DNA of the CDR3: TGCGCCAGCTCTCTAGAGGACAGAACCTACGAGCAGTACTTC.

V usage is TRBV2 and J usage is TRBJ2-1; D is ambiguous. The CDR3 is made up of 13 amino acids. Germline V CDR1 and CDR2: SNHLY, FYNNEI. The V gene lost 6 bases and the J gene lost 6 bases, with 12 bases spanning the gap. The CDR3 region has the DNA TGTGCCAGCAGACCCAATAGGCGCAATGAGCAGTTCTTC. The encoded protein is CASRPNRRNEQFF.

The table lists this clone with a few counts. This chain connects TRBV5-4 to TRBJ2-1; D not certain. Trimming took 0 bases from V and 0 from J, leaving 7 bases between them. CDR3 length: 15 amino acids. CDR1 and CDR2 from the germline V gene are SGHNT and YYREEE (reference sequence). The CDR3 DNA reads as TGTGCCAGCAGCTTGGGCGAAATCTCCTACAATGAGCAGTTCTTC. Translated, it gives CASSLGEISYNEQFF.

This clone was recorded a few times. The chain links TRBV4-3 to TRBJ2-2; 12 bases are shared with TRBD2. CDR1 is LGHNA, CDR2 YSLEER, per germline. This CDR3 comprises 18 residues. Losses at the gene ends were 1 base for V and 7 bases for J; bases not matched to a gene: 10. Written as DNA, the CDR3 is TGCGCCAGCAGCCAAGCCCCCCTAGCGGGGGGGCCTATCGGGGAGCTGTTTTTT. As protein: CASSQAPLAGGPIGELFF.

This clone showed up just a few times. The gene calls are TRBV29-1 and TRBJ2-3; 8 bases match TRBD1. The junction had 11 bases not matched to a gene; V was cut back by 6 bases and J by 0 bases. The CDR3 totals 16 residues. Germline V gene sequence: CDR1 SQVTM, CDR2 ANQGSEA. The CDR3 protein is CSVRRGTGASTDTQYF. In DNA form, the CDR3 reads TGCAGCGTCCGGAGGGGGACAGGAGCTAGCACAGATACGCAGTATTTT.

This clone turned up a few times. V is TRBV11-2 and J is TRBJ2-6; D gene unclear. The V end was cut by 1 base, the J end by 2 bases, with 9 bases between. In germline, CDR1 is SGHAT, CDR2 FQNNGV. The CDR3 length is 16 residues. The CDR3 region has the DNA TGTGCCAGCAGCTTAGTGTGGGCGACTGGGGCCAACGTCCTGACTTTC. Residues: CASSLVWATGANVLTF.

Only a few counts were recorded for this clone. The sample has other DNA sequences that encode this CDR3 too. This chain uses TRBV5-1 with TRBJ2-1, with D maybe TRBD1 (5 bases). The V end was cut by 3 bases, the J end by 3 bases, with 7 bases between. The germline CDR1 and CDR2 sequences are SGHRS and YFSETQ. The CDR3 spans 13 residues. CDR3 DNA sequence: TGCGCCAGCAGCTCCGACAGCTACAATGAGCAGTTCTTC. Its protein product is CASSSDSYNEQFF.

This clone was found a few times. V is TRBV27 and J is TRBJ2-2; D remains ambiguous. There are 15 residues in the CDR3. Trimming cost V 4 bases and J 0 bases, with 9 bases left between them. Per germline, CDR1 MNHEY and CDR2 SMNVEV (reference sequence). CDR3 residues: CASSWRRTNTGELFF. The CDR3 coding sequence is TGTGCCAGCAGTTGGAGACGTACGAACACCGGGGAGCTGTTTTTT.

This sequence joins TRBV5-4 and TRBJ2-1; the D call may be TRBD1 or TRBD2 (6 bases each). CDR3 length equals 14 residues. Deletions cut 2 bases from V and 6 bases from J, with 12 bases between. Germline CDR1 and CDR2: SGHNT and YYREEE (reference sequence). The CDR3 is CASSFPGAFNEQFF. CDR3 DNA: TGTGCCAGCAGCTTCCCGGGGGCTTTCAATGAGCAGTTCTTC.

The table lists this clone with a few counts. The CDR3 DNA reads as TGCGCCAGCAGTTCCGGGAAAGAGACCCAGTACTTC. Translation: CASSSGKETQYF. V usage is TRBV5-1 and J usage is TRBJ2-5; D possibly corresponds to TRBD2 (5 bases). Trimming took 5 bases from V and 3 from J, leaving 8 bases between them. Germline V lookup: CDR1 SGHRS, CDR2 YFSETQ. The CDR3 sequence is 12 residues long.

This clone occurred a few times. CDR3 loop: CASSSGLAGGQDTQYF. DNA of the CDR3: TGTGCCAGCAGCTCGGGACTAGCGGGGGGGCAAGATACGCAGTATTTT. The rearrangement uses TRBV7-2 and TRBJ2-3, with 16 bases matching TRBD2. CDR3 length: 16 amino acids. The V and J ends lost 4 bases and 5 bases, in that order; junction bases with no gene match: 3. Germline values: CDR1 SGHTA, CDR2 FQGNSA.

Only a few counts were recorded for this clone. V is TRBV6-5 and J is TRBJ1-5; D possibly corresponds to TRBD1 (5 bases). From germline, CDR1 is MNHEY and CDR2 SVGAGI. This CDR3 is built from 11 residues. The ends were cut back, 8 bases at V and 6 bases at J, with 8 bases in the middle. DNA for the CDR3: TGTGCCAGCGGGGGGACTCAGCCCCAGCATTTT. Encoded protein: CASGGTQPQHF.

The chain uses TRBV5-1 and TRBJ1-4; D is undetermined. V was clipped by 4 bases and J by 0 bases, with 10 bases between them. CDR1 SGHRS and CDR2 YFSETQ come from the germline V gene. The CDR3 has 15 amino acids. CDR3: CASSLRDSTNEKLFF. The CDR3 coding sequence is TGCGCCAGCAGCCTCCGGGATTCAACTAATGAAAAACTGTTTTTT.

This clone showed up just a few times. V is TRBV2 and J is TRBJ2-1; D unresolved. V gave up 2 bases and J gave up 1 base, with 9 bases separating them. The germline V gene encodes CDR1 SNHLY and CDR2 FYNNEI. This CDR3 is 15 amino acids long. In nucleotides, the CDR3 is TGTGCCAGCAGTGAAAATTCATTATCCTACAATGAGCAGTTCTTC. It codes for CASSENSLSYNEQFF.

The sample holds a few counts of this clone. This rearrangement joins TRBV4-2 to TRBJ2-7, with 10 bases aligning to TRBD2. From germline, CDR1 is LGHNA and CDR2 YNFKEQ. Losses at the gene ends were 0 bases for V and 9 bases for J; bases not matched to a gene: 11. CDR3 length equals 16 residues. The CDR3 reads CASSQEQLAGANVQYF. The CDR3 region has the DNA TGTGCCAGCAGCCAAGAACAGCTAGCGGGGGCGAATGTGCAGTACTTC.

This clone showed up just a few times. Germline and junction disagree at one end, which may indicate a read error. V usage is TRBV7-7 and J usage is TRBJ2-2; perhaps TRBD2 as D (6 bases). CDR3 length: 15 residues. Germline CDR1 reads SSHAT; CDR2 reads FNYEAQ (reference sequence). CDR3 sequence: CASSYGTGGTGELFF. Here the CDR3 DNA reads TGTGCTAGCAGCTACGGGACCGGGGGAACCGGGGAGCTGTTTTTT.

A few counts support this clone. The chain combines TRBV19 with TRBJ2-5, with D possibly matching TRBD1 (6 bases). Trimming removed 6 bases from V and 1 base from J, with 12 bases in between. Germline-derived CDR1 and CDR2 are LNHDA and SQIVND (reference sequence). There are 14 residues in the CDR3. CDR3 sequence reads: CASSYTGTQETQYF. CDR3 coding DNA: TGTGCCAGTAGCTACACAGGGACCCAAGAGACCCAGTACTTC. Full variable domain (remainder filled in from reference TRBV19 and TRBJ2-5): DGGITQSPKYLFRKEGQNVTLSCEQNLNHDAMYWYRQDPGQGLRLIYYSQIVNDFQKGDIAEGYSVSREKKESFPLTVTSAQKNPTAFYLCASSYTGTQETQYFGPGTRLLVL.

This clone was detected only a few times. This sequence joins TRBV7-2 and TRBJ2-7, with D hard to call. V lost 5 bases to trimming and J lost 2 bases, with 10 bases between them. CDR1 SGHTA and CDR2 FQGNSA come from the germline V gene. The CDR3 spans 13 residues. The CDR3 spells CASSPEWTYEQYF. For the CDR3, the DNA is TGTGCCAGCAGCCCCGAGTGGACCTACGAGCAGTACTTC.

The chain couples TRBV9 to TRBJ1-3, with 9 bases that match TRBD1. With 1 base clipped from V and 2 bases from J, the junction kept 13 bases outside the gene matches. This CDR3 comprises 19 residues. Germline V gives CDR1 SGDLS, CDR2 YYNGEE. The CDR3 sequence: CASSVYPPDRGEAGNTIYF. CDR3 nucleotides: TGTGCCAGCAGCGTATACCCGCCGGACAGGGGAGAAGCTGGAAACACCATATATTTT.

This clone was counted between two and nine times. J is TRBJ1-1 and V is TRBV11-2; TRBD1 matches 7 bases. Germline CDR1 SGHAT, CDR2 FQNNGV. The CDR3 sequence is 16 residues long. V lost 0 bases to trimming and J lost 4 bases; unmatched junction nucleotides: 8. CDR3 in amino acids: CASSLDKTGIGTEAFF. CDR3 bases: TGTGCCAGCAGCTTAGATAAGACAGGGATAGGCACTGAAGCTTTCTTT.

This clone was counted only a few times. The rearrangement joins TRBV6-5 to TRBJ2-3; 9 positions match TRBD1. V lost 1 base to trimming and J lost 7 bases; unmatched junction nucleotides: 3. This CDR3 has 14 amino acids. CDR1 MNHEY and CDR2 SVGAGI come from the germline V gene. Here the CDR3 reads CASSYLGQGNTQYF. CDR3 in DNA: TGTGCCAGCAGTTACTTGGGACAGGGAAATACGCAGTATTTT.

This chain connects TRBV30 to TRBJ1-2; 7 bases fit TRBD1. V lost 3 bases and J lost 7; bases outside the gene matches: 8. The CDR3 loop spans 13 amino acids. CDR1 GTSNPN and CDR2 SVGIG come from the germline V gene (reference sequence). In DNA form, the CDR3 reads TGTGCCTGGAGCCACCTAGGGGGCACTGGCTACACCTTC. It codes for CAWSHLGGTGYTF. Based on the CDR3 plus reference TRBV30 and TRBJ1-2, the full variable domain is SQTIHQWPATLVQPVGSPLSLECTVEGTSNPNLYWYRQAAGRGLQLLFYSVGIGQISSEVPQNLSASRPQDRQFILSSKKLLLSDSGFYLCAWSHLGGTGYTFGSGTRLTVV.

This clone was seen a few times. This chain links TRBV7-9 with TRBJ2-1; D remains unclear. Germline V gene lookup returns CDR1 SEHNR and CDR2 FQNEAQ (reference sequence). The CDR3 consists of 13 residues. Trimming shortened V by 2 bases and J by 5 bases, and 7 bases separated the two germline ends. The CDR3 reads CASSLFPNNEQFF. DNA of the CDR3: TGTGCCAGCAGCTTATTTCCCAACAATGAGCAGTTCTTC.

The chain joins TRBV7-9 to TRBJ1-2, with 7 positions matching TRBD1. V lost 5 bases to trimming and J lost 4 bases; unmatched junction nucleotides: 7. The germline V gene has CDR1 SEHNR and CDR2 FQNEAQ (reference sequence). The CDR3 totals 14 residues. CDR3: CASSRPGGSYGYTF. CDR3 nucleotide sequence: TGTGCCAGCAGCCGCCCAGGGGGATCCTATGGCTACACCTTC. Full variable domain (outside the CDR3, taken from reference TRBV7-9 and TRBJ1-2): DTGVSQNPRHKITKRGQNVTFRCDPISEHNRLYWYRQTLGQGPEFLTYFQNEAQLEKSRLLSDRFSAERPKGSFSTLEIQRTEQGDSAMYLCASSRPGGSYGYTFGSGTRLTVV.

This clone was seen a handful of times. V gene TRBV29-1 combines with J gene TRBJ2-5; no reliable D call. The germline V and J ends were trimmed by 6 bases and 5 bases, with 13 bases remaining between them. Germline assignment: CDR1 SQVTM and CDR2 ANQGSEA. The CDR3 totals 12 residues. CDR3: CSVSGADETQYF. The CDR3 DNA is TGCAGCGTATCGGGCGCCGACGAGACCCAGTACTTC. Based on the CDR3 plus reference TRBV29-1 and TRBJ2-5, the full variable domain is SAVISQKPSRDICQRGTSLTIQCQVDSQVTMMFWYRQQPGQSLTLIATANQGSEATYESGFVIDKFPISRPNLTFSTLTVSNMSPEDSSIYLCSVSGADETQYFGPGTRLLVL.

In this sample, this clone turned up a few times. V gene TRBV19 combines with J gene TRBJ1-1; the match to TRBD1 covers 7 bases. This CDR3 region has 15 residues. J lost 3 bases, V lost 5 bases, and 9 bases had no gene match. CDR1 is LNHDA, CDR2 SQIVND, per germline (reference sequence). This CDR3 is CASSGMTGIDTEAFF. The CDR3 DNA reads as TGTGCCAGTAGTGGCATGACAGGGATCGACACTGAAGCTTTCTTT.